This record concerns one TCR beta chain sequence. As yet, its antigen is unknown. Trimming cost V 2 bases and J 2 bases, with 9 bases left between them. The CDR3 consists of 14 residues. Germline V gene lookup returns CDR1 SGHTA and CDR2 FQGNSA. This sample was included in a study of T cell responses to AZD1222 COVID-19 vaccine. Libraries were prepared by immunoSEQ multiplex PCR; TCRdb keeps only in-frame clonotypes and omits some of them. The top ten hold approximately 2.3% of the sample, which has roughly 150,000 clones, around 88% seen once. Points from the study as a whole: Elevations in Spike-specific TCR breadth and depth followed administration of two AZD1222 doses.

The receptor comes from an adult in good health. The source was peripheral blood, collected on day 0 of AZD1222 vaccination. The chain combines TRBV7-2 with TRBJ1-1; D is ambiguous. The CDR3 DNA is TGTGCCAGCAGCTTATGGGAGGGAAACACTGAAGCTTTCTTT. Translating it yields CASSLWEGNTEAFF.